This entry describes one T cell receptor beta chain. This sample is drawn from a study of T cell responses to AZD1222 COVID-19 vaccine. Germline loops: CDR1 SGHRS, CDR2 YFSETQ. CDR3 size: 15 residues. Trimming stripped 2 bases from V and 3 bases from J, with 13 bases between. TCRdb keeps only in-frame clones here, not all; method: immunoSEQ multiplex PCR. The sample comprises 120,000 to 150,000 clones, 88% of which are singletons, and over 3% rests with the top ten. This TCR was sampled from an adult who received the AZD1222 COVID-19 vaccine. The sequenced sample was peripheral blood, obtained 28 days after the second AZD1222 dose. The chain employs TRBV5-1 and TRBJ2-3; D may be TRBD1 (5 bases). The CDR3 here is CASSLASDTTDTQYF. CDR3 nucleotide sequence: TGCGCCAGCAGCTTAGCTTCGGACACAACAGATACGCAGTATTTT.